What follows are 27 T cell receptor beta chains derived from one specimen sequenced in a study of identical twins. Each CDR3 protein gets one entry after TCRdb re-called the 5' RACE reads with MiXCR. The sample includes about 300,000 distinct CDR3 sequences, approximately 13% of them seen just once. The same data also went into a second study, on yellow fever vaccine responses in identical twins.

Sequenced material: CD8+ T cells sorted from blood. These receptors all stem from a woman between 18 and 30 years old in good health.

The genes are TRBV28 and TRBJ1-1; no clear D gene. V was pared by 2 bases and J by 6 bases, with 7 bases between. Germline assignment: CDR1 MDHEN and CDR2 SYDVKM. The CDR3 contains 12 residues. The CDR3 protein is CASSLGEAEAFF. CDR3 DNA sequence: TGTGCCAGCAGTTTAGGCGAAGCTGAAGCTTTCTTT.

This clonotype showed up many times. CDR3 sequence (DNA): TGTGCCAGCAGCCAAGATCTAAGCGGGGCAGATACGCAGTATTTT. Translation gives CASSQDLSGADTQYF. The chain combines TRBV4-2 with TRBJ2-3, with 7 bases matching TRBD2. The germline V gene has CDR1 LGHNA and CDR2 YNFKEQ. CDR3 size: 15 residues. J lost 4 bases, V lost 0 bases, and 4 bases had no gene match.

There are a few counts of this clonotype. This sequence joins TRBV5-1 and TRBJ1-2, with D tentatively TRBD1 (6 bases). V lost 5 bases to trimming and J lost 5 bases, with 16 bases between them. From germline, CDR1 is SGHRS and CDR2 YFSETQ. This CDR3 contains 14 residues. Here the CDR3 reads CASRRDIASYGYTF. The CDR3 DNA sequence: TGCGCCAGCAGACGGGACATCGCCTCGTATGGCTACACCTTC.

In this sample, this clonotype turned up a few times. The chain is built from TRBV10-3 and TRBJ2-1, with a possible D match to TRBD2 (5 bases). This CDR3 comprises 17 residues. V was trimmed by 3 bases and J by 0 bases, leaving 15 bases between them. Germline CDR1 ENHRY, CDR2 SYGVKD. CDR3 loop: CAISESGGSSSYNEQFF. CDR3 nucleotides: TGTGCCATCAGTGAATCGGGCGGGTCCAGCTCCTACAATGAGCAGTTCTTC.

There are many counts of this clonotype. The rearrangement links TRBV7-8 to TRBJ2-3; D not certain. The V end lost 5 bases, the J end lost 0 bases, and 12 bases lay between the germline ends. Per germline, CDR1 SGHVS and CDR2 FQNEAQ. There are 15 residues in the CDR3. CDR3 sequence (DNA): TGTGCCAGCAGCCCGAGGCTCGGAAGCACAGATACGCAGTATTTT. Residues: CASSPRLGSTDTQYF.

This clonotype showed up just a few times. This chain uses TRBV3-1 with TRBJ2-5; D may correspond to TRBD1 or TRBD2 (5 bases each). The CDR3 is made up of 15 amino acids. In germline, CDR1 is LGHDT, CDR2 YNNKEL (reference sequence). Trimming removed 6 bases from V and 5 bases from J, with 19 bases in between. The CDR3 nucleotides read TGTGCCAGCAGTCGGGACGGAGGAGCGAGGGAGACCCAGTACTTC. It yields the protein CASSRDGGARETQYF.

This clonotype was picked up a small number of times. The J gene is TRBJ2-1, the V gene TRBV28, with 14 bases that match TRBD2. Germline V gene data show CDR1 as MDHEN and CDR2 as SYDVKM. The V segment lost 7 bases and the J segment 0 bases; nucleotides outside the gene matches: 11. This CDR3 contains 19 residues. CDR3 amino acids: CASNNFGLAGGSSYNEQFF. CDR3 sequence (DNA): TGTGCCAGCAACAACTTCGGACTAGCGGGAGGAAGCTCCTACAATGAGCAGTTCTTC.

This chain links TRBV2 with TRBJ2-1; TRBD2 matches 7 bases. Germline lookup yields CDR1 SNHLY and CDR2 FYNNEI. The V and J ends lost 2 bases and 5 bases, in that order; junction bases with no gene match: 9. The CDR3 sequence is 16 residues long. The CDR3: CASSESGPSGNNEQFF. The CDR3 coding sequence is TGTGCCAGCAGTGAAAGTGGTCCTAGCGGTAACAATGAGCAGTTCTTC.

The chain carries TRBV7-2 and TRBJ2-1; 9 nucleotides match TRBD2. This CDR3 is 16 amino acids long. CDR1 is SGHTA, CDR2 FQGNSA, per germline. V lost 1 base to trimming and J lost 2 bases; unmatched junction nucleotides: 3. The CDR3 coding sequence is TGTGCCAGCAGCTTAGAAGCGGGAGGACCCTACAATGAGCAGTTCTTC. Translation: CASSLEAGGPYNEQFF.

The chain joins TRBV27 to TRBJ1-2; TRBD1 is a possible D gene (5 bases). CDR1 is MNHEY and CDR2 is SMNVEV in the germline V gene (reference sequence). The V and J ends lost 2 bases and 3 bases respectively, with 16 bases between them. The CDR3 length is 16 residues. Here the CDR3 reads CASSLMGQGVDYGYTF. The DNA for the CDR3 is TGTGCCAGCAGTTTAATGGGGCAGGGCGTCGACTATGGCTACACCTTC.

The chain employs TRBV4-1 and TRBJ2-1; TRBD2 matches 7 bases. This CDR3 has 15 amino acids. Germline lookup yields CDR1 MGHRA and CDR2 YSYEKL. V lost 1 base and J lost 3; bases outside the gene matches: 3. The CDR3 DNA follows: TGCGCCAGCAGCCAAGTGGGGGGGTTCTACAATGAGCAGTTCTTC. Translated: CASSQVGGFYNEQFF.

This clonotype was found a few times. The chain couples TRBV7-2 to TRBJ2-3; D not certain. V lost 1 base and J lost 1, with 6 bases in between. This CDR3 comprises 14 residues. Germline loops: CDR1 SGHTA, CDR2 FQGNSA. The CDR3, as DNA: TGTGCCAGCAGCTTAGGGGTAGGCACAGATACGCAGTATTTT. Translated, it gives CASSLGVGTDTQYF. The full variable domain, completed using reference TRBV7-2 and TRBJ2-3, is GAGVSQSPSNKVTEKGKDVELRCDPISGHTALYWYRQSLGQGLEFLIYFQGNSAPDKSGLPSDRFSAERTGGSVSTLTIQRTQQEDSAVYLCASSLGVGTDTQYFGPGTRLTVL.

This clonotype was recorded a few times. CDR3 DNA sequence: TGCAGTGCTAGATGGAGCGGGCCTGAGCAGTACTTC. Translating it yields CSARWSGPEQYF. V and J are TRBV20-1 and TRBJ2-7; D might be TRBD2 (6 bases). This CDR3 region has 12 residues. CDR1 and CDR2 (germline): DFQATT, SNEGSKA (reference sequence). The V and J ends lost 2 bases and 7 bases respectively, with 12 bases between them.

This clonotype has at least ten counts. V usage is TRBV7-8 and J usage is TRBJ1-4; D is possibly TRBD1 (6 bases). In germline, CDR1 is SGHVS, CDR2 FQNEAQ. Trimming left V 2 bases short and J 8 bases short, with 15 bases between. The CDR3 is made up of 15 amino acids. In DNA, the CDR3 is TGTGCCAGCAGCTTATGGGCAGGGGAGGGGGAAAAACTGTTTTTT. It is translated as CASSLWAGEGEKLFF.

The V call is TRBV7-2, the J call TRBJ2-1; 8 nucleotides align to TRBD2. The CDR3 covers 16 residues. CDR1 is SGHTA and CDR2 is FQGNSA in the germline V gene. Germline trimming cut 6 bases from V and 9 bases from J; bases unmatched to any gene: 16. CDR3 protein: CASRSPSGTRVSEQFF. The CDR3 nucleotides are TGTGCCAGCAGATCCCCTTCCGGGACTAGAGTTAGTGAGCAGTTCTTC. Combining the CDR3 with reference TRBV7-2 and TRBJ2-1 gives the whole variable domain GAGVSQSPSNKVTEKGKDVELRCDPISGHTALYWYRQSLGQGLEFLIYFQGNSAPDKSGLPSDRFSAERTGGSVSTLTIQRTQQEDSAVYLCASRSPSGTRVSEQFFGPGTRLTVL.

In the case of this clonotype: A junction end diverges from the germline sequence, so it may reflect a read error. The rearrangement joins TRBV11-2 to TRBJ1-1; possible D gene TRBD1, 5 bases. CDR1 SGHAT and CDR2 FQNNGV come from the germline V gene. This CDR3 is built from 16 residues. The CDR3 coding sequence is TGTACCAGCAGCTTAGATAGTATCCGGGGGGGAACTGAAGCTTTCTTT. It encodes CTSSLDSIRGGTEAFF.

The V gene is TRBV7-8, the J gene TRBJ2-5; D gene unclear. The CDR3 runs 13 residues. The V gene's germline CDR1 is SGHVS and CDR2 FQNEAQ. V lost 3 bases and J lost 5, with 10 bases in between. CDR3 amino acids: CASSFEPAETQYF. The CDR3 coding sequence is TGTGCCAGCAGCTTTGAGCCCGCGGAGACCCAGTACTTC.

There are a few counts of this clonotype. V and J are TRBV15 and TRBJ2-7; TRBD1 agrees at 8 bases. The germline gives CDR1 LNHNV, CDR2 YYDKDF (reference sequence). V lost 3 bases and J lost 4; bases outside the gene matches: 2. The CDR3 sequence is 13 residues long. For the CDR3, the DNA is TGTGCCACCAGCAGCGACAGGGGTTACGAGCAGTACGTC. This encodes CATSSDRGYEQYV.

Ten or more counts support this clonotype. The rearrangement joins TRBV6-5 to TRBJ1-2; D remains ambiguous. CDR1 is MNHEY, CDR2 SVGAGI, per germline. The CDR3 is 17 residues long. V lost 2 bases to trimming and J lost 2 bases, with 18 bases between them. Written as DNA, the CDR3 is TGTGCCAGCAGTTACCCCCAGGAGACCTCATCAAACTATGGCTACACCTTC. Protein sequence: CASSYPQETSSNYGYTF.

This clonotype was counted ten times or more. This chain uses TRBV20-1 with TRBJ2-7, with unresolved D. Between the trimmed V and J ends, which lost 2 bases and 2 bases, there was a span of 4 bases. The CDR3 has 11 amino acids. CDR1 is DFQATT and CDR2 is SNEGSKA in the germline V gene (reference sequence). The CDR3 sequence is CSARKAYEQYF. The DNA for the CDR3 is TGCAGTGCTAGAAAGGCCTACGAGCAGTACTTC.

The V gene is TRBV18, the J gene TRBJ1-3; D not certain. There are 16 residues in the CDR3. From germline, CDR1 is KGHSH and CDR2 LQKENI. V was clipped by 0 bases and J by 4 bases, with 13 bases between them. The CDR3 region has the DNA TGTGCCAGCTCACCACCCTTGGCAGGCCGCGGAAACACCATATATTTT. Its protein is CASSPPLAGRGNTIYF.

This clonotype came up many times. The chain carries TRBV6-2 or TRBV6-3 and TRBJ2-1; no clear D gene. Germline CDR1 MNHEY, CDR2 SVGEGT. The CDR3 runs to 15 residues. V was trimmed by 7 bases and J by 5 bases, leaving 18 bases between them. CDR3 loop: CASITHTRRDNEQFF. CDR3 bases: TGTGCCAGCATTACTCACACCCGCCGGGACAATGAGCAGTTCTTC.

The chain is built from TRBV12-3 or TRBV12-4 and TRBJ2-1, with 10 bases that match TRBD2. Unmatched junction bases numbered 15, after V lost 8 bases and J lost 5 bases. The CDR3 contains 17 residues. CDR3 sequence reads: CASCPEGLAAYDNEQFF. DNA of the CDR3: TGTGCCAGCTGTCCCGAAGGACTAGCGGCTTACGACAATGAGCAGTTCTTC.

This clonotype appeared a few times. The chain recombines TRBV6-5 with TRBJ2-1, with D possibly matching TRBD1 (5 bases). The CDR3 runs 17 residues. Germline V gives CDR1 MNHEY, CDR2 SVGAGI. V gave up 2 bases and J gave up 5 bases, with 19 bases separating them. The CDR3 coding sequence is TGTGCCAGCAGTTACACGCAACCGCAGGGTTTTAACAATGAGCAGTTCTTC. Encoded protein: CASSYTQPQGFNNEQFF.

This clonotype was seen a handful of times. The V call is TRBV6-5, the J call TRBJ2-2; 11 nucleotides match TRBD1. CDR3 length: 16 residues. V trimming: 4 bases; J trimming: 1 base; junction bases outside the gene matches: 2. Per the germline V gene, CDR1 is MNHEY and CDR2 is SVGAGI. The chain's CDR3 is CASSSGQGENTGELFF. CDR3 sequence (DNA): TGTGCCAGCAGTTCGGGACAGGGGGAGAACACCGGGGAGCTGTTTTTT.

This clonotype came up many times. The chain is built from TRBV11-1 and TRBJ2-5; D gene ambiguous. CDR1 is SGHAT, CDR2 FQDESV, per germline (reference sequence). This CDR3 spans 16 amino acids. V was clipped by 0 bases and J by 1 base, with 12 bases between them. The CDR3 bases are TGTGCCAGCAGCTTAGCCTTATTGGCGGCCCAAGAGACCCAGTACTTC. Its translation: CASSLALLAAQETQYF.

The gene calls are TRBV12-3 or TRBV12-4 and TRBJ2-1, with TRBD2 as a possible D gene (7 bases). This CDR3 is 16 amino acids long. Trimming left V 2 bases short and J 7 bases short, with 18 bases between. CDR3 DNA: TGTGCCAGCAGTTTAATAGGGGGGGAGATCCCTAATGAGCAGTTCTTC. Amino acids: CASSLIGGEIPNEQFF.